This T cell receptor beta chain comes out of a study of T-cell reconstitution after alpha-beta-depleted transplantation in children. Overall study results and limits: T-cell numbers and diversity, one year after transplant, stemmed largely from T cells that were newly produced.

The TCRbeta library was prepared with unique molecular identifiers. In TCRdb, the PCR reads were re-called with MiXCR into one record per CDR3 protein. The table has around 210,000 distinct CDR3 sequences, about 7% seen once. As regards this clonotype: Its antigen is as yet unknown.

Germline CDR1 and CDR2: MDHEN and SYDVKM. The CDR3 is made up of 15 amino acids. V was shortened by 6 bases and J by 0 bases, with 9 bases between the two germline ends. The sample was PBMCs, taken before TCRalphabeta/CD19-depleted stem cell transplant. The chain employs TRBV28 and TRBJ2-6, with D perhaps TRBD1 (5 bases). This TCR was sampled from a boy younger than 10 with acute lymphoblastic leukemia, due to receive a stem cell transplant. The chain's CDR3 is CASRQVLSGANVLTF. The CDR3 coding sequence is TGTGCCAGCAGACAGGTTCTCTCTGGGGCCAACGTCCTGACTTTC.